This T cell receptor beta chain was recorded in a study of cytomegalovirus exposure and HLA in healthy donors (dated by TCRdb to 2016 to 2017). Background on the whole study: In an earlier analysis of some 550 of the donors, about 270 Gb of sequence data and some 100 million unique TCR beta sequences from 150 million to 200 million T cells were reported. HLA typing covered class I and class II loci at four-digit resolution. Rather than using new phenotypic data, the later analysis identified candidate immune exposures from TCR beta sequences and from how often those sequences occurred across donors. A separate validation cohort of 100 to 150 different subjects was used in addition to the approximately 700-subject first cohort. Typing coverage differed by locus: A, B, C, DRB1 and DQB1 were typed in about 620-630 donors, DQA1 in about 560, DPA1 in 600 to 610, and DPB1 in just under 480. The study profiled the T cell repertoires of under 850 subjects by immunosequencing and related them to cytomegalovirus serostatus. High-throughput TCR immunosequencing, statistical association of individual TCRs with disease status, and machine learning were combined to predict cytomegalovirus infection status. Approximately 300 gigabases of sequencing data and about 92 million unique TCR sequences made up an early release that covered 500 to 650 HLA-typed donors. Donor age, sex, ethnicity and CMV serostatus were compiled alongside the repertoire data. Roughly 5 DR-DQ haplotypes were treated as single units for association and clustering because of strong linkage in the cohort. All discovery cohort repertoires had been generated on a single sequencing platform. A later genetic analysis used genome-wide SNP genotypes for 398 of the 666 donors, treating that subset as a discovery cohort. Among the roughly 400 genotyped donors, approximately 77% belonged to the genetic ancestry cluster associated with self-reported Caucasian donors. In an earlier analysis of roughly 600 of the donors, high-throughput TCR beta sequencing was used to judge whether each TCR beta V gene segment behaved as functional or pseudogenic. A later analysis re-examined previously published TCR beta repertoires from roughly 720 donors and added high-resolution HLA genotyping to investigate patterns of TCR occurrence. The study aimed to test whether signatures of past pathogen exposure could be identified by cataloging public T cell receptors. Among approximately 370 genotyped donors of the cohort, an average of roughly 230,000 unique TCR beta nucleotide sequences was sequenced per donor, of which about 19% were non-productive. Broad study findings and their caveats: The authors suggested that the approach could potentially be extended to other disease states and immunological phenotypes. This cohort had only TCR beta chains sequenced, and the lack of alpha or paired-chain data limited which features could be detected. A later analysis found that HLA-associated TCR beta chains were more clonally expanded and had lower generation probabilities than equally common non-associated chains. A later analysis found that TCR association rates varied across HLA loci, with DRB1 alleles showing the most associated TCRs and HLA-C alleles the fewest. Correlated functional status among segregating V segments might be attributable to linkage disequilibrium, but an unknown experimental factor could not be ruled out. Strong co-occurrence of HLA alleles, especially DR and DQ, made assigning TCR associations to individual alleles difficult. Because HLA typing was missing for some donors at each locus, association tests included only the typed subset. Roughly uniform sequencing depth across donors was assumed in presence/absence analyses, although this assumption may not hold. The study gave a list of under 200 TCR beta chains associated with cytomegalovirus. In a later genetic analysis, a missense DCLRE1C variant was associated with V-gene and J-gene trimming of TCR beta chains, and the association was replicated in an independent cohort. Immune exposure information for the cohort was limited to CMV serostatus. A later analysis reported that several top co-occurrence clusters appeared linked to parvovirus B19, influenza, CMV and Epstein-Barr virus. In an earlier analysis of 500 to 650 of the donors, most TCR beta V segments appeared in productive rearrangements about 90% or about 30% of the time, broadly matching IMGT annotations. Some IMGT-functional V segments, including TRBV6-2 and TRBV6-3, could not be told apart with the 87-base-pair reads, so those segments were excluded. Because counts were too low, about 18 rarely observed V segments, including chromosome 9 orphons, were excluded from the earlier analysis of a few hundred of the donors. The sequencing pipeline was judged likely to have produced a cluster of highly shared sequence variants as a technical artifact. The classifier was reported to diagnose cytomegalovirus status with high specificity and sensitivity in both the original and validation cohorts. A later genetic analysis reported fewer N-insertions in productive TCRs among donors in an Asian-associated ancestry cluster than the roughly 640-donor mean. A further reported finding was that TCR beta sequences accurately predicted the HLA-A and HLA-B alleles for most subjects in the first cohort. In a later analysis, most CMV-associated TCR beta chains were found to appear HLA-restricted, with HLA associations seemingly driven largely by CMV exposure. Across donors, most TCR sequences were observed very rarely, whereas some public TCRs were present in many individuals. A later analysis associated about 17,000 TCR beta sequences with specific HLA alleles at a false discovery rate of 0.05. Three of the identified cytomegalovirus-associated TCR beta chains were confirmed in vitro to be specific for cytomegalovirus antigens.

Taken from cysteine to phenylalanine, the CDR3 has 13 residues. Of all the DNA, just the CDR3 is kept, 39 bases in frame from base 1. The germline V end is reduced by 6 bases and the J end by 13 bases; junction bases left unmatched: 7. Per the germline V gene, SNHLY is the CDR1 and FYNNEI is the CDR2. Notes on this clone: Its antigen is not yet known. No clone much larger than this one lies a single base away; base qualities are absent.

The cohort was made up of approximately 670 healthy bone marrow donors. Cohort members were all nominally healthy when sampled, although unrecorded immune exposures were likely present. The donor was CMV seropositive and was included in the group of some 290 seropositive cohort members. Each donor provided a peripheral blood sample, and peripheral blood mononuclear cells were used for TCR beta sequencing. Genomic DNA extraction from the blood cell samples was performed with the Qiagen DNeasy Blood Extraction Kit. The library was built by means of the immunoSEQ multiplex PCR assay. A mixture of 60 forward primers for TCR Vbeta segments and 13 reverse primers for TCR Jbeta segments was used in the multiplex PCR. The CDR3 region of rearranged TCR beta genes was amplified from genomic DNA by a multiplex PCR assay. On the Illumina HiSeq System, the amplified TCR beta libraries were sequenced as 87-base-pair reads. The study's own analysis went as follows. Across the roughly 600 repertoires, a later analysis counted tens of millions of unique TCR beta chains, roughly 11 million of which were shared by at least two donors. Raw reads were error-corrected and collapsed into unique sequences by a nearest-neighbor algorithm in which closely related sequences were merged to remove PCR and sequencing errors. To assign V, D and J gene segments, CDR3 sequences were aligned to IMGT reference sequences. Each retained sequence needed at least a six-nucleotide match to both a V gene segment and a J gene segment. A rearrangement counted as productive if the CDR3 had no stop codons and remained in frame with V and J, and every other rearrangement counted as non-productive. Following IMGT convention, CDR3 was defined as the stretch from the second conserved V-encoded cysteine up to the conserved J-encoded phenylalanine. The earlier analysis of 550 to 650 of the donors excluded any sequence lacking an unambiguous match to a single V gene segment. An earlier analysis of several hundred of the donors called V segments functional above 56.7% productive rearrangements and segregating when the between-donor standard deviation exceeded 5%. A statistical classification framework was developed to diagnose cytomegalovirus status using the catalog of TCR beta chain sequences. V and J gene assignment, in a later analysis, came from comparing TCR nucleotide sequences with IMGT/GENE-DB human TR gene sequences. Using the TCRdist pipeline, a later analysis assigned CDR3 sequences along with most-parsimonious VDJ recombination scenarios. In a later analysis, each TCR beta chain was defined by its CDR3 amino acid sequence together with its V-gene family, and reads without a unique V-gene family were excluded. To address suspected cross-contamination and a sequencing artifact, a later analysis removed approximately 600 highly shared, low-generation-probability nucleotide sequences. In a later analysis, a clonal expansion index for each public chain was calculated from normalized within-repertoire ranks of inferred template counts. In a later analysis, generation probabilities were computed with a VDJ recombination model fitted to out-of-frame rearrangements, and the resulting probabilities were checked against IGoR. In a later analysis, TCR-TCR, TCR-HLA and TCR-CMV co-occurrence was scored with hypergeometric tests, and a repertoire-size bias correction was applied to TCR pairs. In a later analysis, false discovery rates were estimated by permuting HLA or CMV assignments 20 times. In a later analysis, co-occurring TCRs were grouped with DBSCAN, and TCRdist sequence similarity was added when clustering was performed within HLA-allele-positive subsets. Repertoires with fewer than 30,000 or more than 120,000 public chains, plus five repertoires with anomalous nucleotide sharing, were excluded from co-occurrence clustering. What TCRdb holds here is the immuneACCESS table cut down to in-frame rearrangements. Part of the clones is not present; checked against another copy, under half of the missing clones reflect an unresolved V gene, and the others are unexplained. V, J and clone size are those of that table, while D and trimming were read from the DNA. The sample data list 35,000 to 40,000 clones, and about 66% of these were observed just once. Roughly a sixth of the sample is held by the ten biggest clonotypes.

Sequencing was performed on PBMCs. This TCR came from a man aged 45 to 65 in good health and CMV-seropositive. The chain uses TRBV2 and TRBJ1-6, and TRBD1 matches 9 of the central bases. The DNA is TGTGCCAGCAGAGGACAGGGGAGCGGTCCCCTCCACTTT. Its protein product is CASRGQGSGPLHF.